Included here is one TCR beta chain sequence, with context. Its antigen remains unknown. This specimen comes from a study of cytomegalovirus exposure and HLA in healthy donors. Regarding the study as a whole: Analyses of presence and absence presupposed an approximately uniform sequencing depth across donors.

CDR3 length equals 13 residues. Trimming stripped 1 base from V and 8 bases from J, with 8 bases between. The germline gives CDR1 SGHTA, CDR2 FQGNSA. Healthy individuals who donated bone marrow served as the donors. The PCR had 60 Vbeta and 13 Jbeta primers. Profiling relied on immunoSEQ multiplex PCR, and the TCRdb table lists in-frame clones only, not all of them. This table holds more than 50,000 clones, less than 90% found once. The chain uses TRBV7-2 and TRBJ1-4; D remains ambiguous. Sequenced input: PBMCs. The TCR was taken from a female donor in good health and CMV-seronegative. CDR3 loop: CASSLVTAEKLFF. In DNA, the CDR3 is TGTGCCAGCAGCTTAGTCACAGCAGAAAAACTGTTTTTT.